These 32 T cell receptor beta chains were sequenced from one sample in a study of shared clonotypes between healthy human individuals. Naive CD8 cells lacked CD45RO and underwent positive selection for CCR7, leaving out terminally differentiated effector memory CD45RA+ cells. TCRdb's table, derived via immunoSEQ multiplex PCR, lists solely in-frame clones and lacks some. The data contain approximately 810,000 clones, nearly 95% of them singletons. The specimen was naive CD8+ T cells sorted from blood. The receptors shown here come from a man aged 25-40 years in good health.

The rearrangement uses TRBV10-2 and TRBJ2-4; D tentatively reads TRBD1 or TRBD2 (5 bases each). Germline assignment: CDR1 WSHSY and CDR2 SAAADI. Trimming stripped 3 bases from V and 1 base from J, with 16 bases between. This CDR3 has 17 amino acids. DNA for the CDR3: TGCGCCAGCAGTGACCGGGACCTCGTCATCGCCAAAAACATTCAGTACTTC. Translating it yields CASSDRDLVIAKNIQYF.

This chain connects TRBV10-3 to TRBJ2-7; a possible D gene is TRBD1 (6 bases). V was trimmed by 6 bases and J by 6 bases, leaving 12 bases between them. CDR1 is ENHRY and CDR2 is SYGVKD in the germline V gene. This CDR3 comprises 12 residues. The CDR3 sequence: CAIRETGTEQYF. The CDR3 DNA reads TGTGCCATCAGAGAGACAGGTACCGAGCAGTACTTC.

The chain combines TRBV28 with TRBJ2-7, with D possibly being TRBD1 or TRBD2 (8 bases each). This CDR3 is built from 14 residues. With 7 bases removed from V and 5 bases from J, the gap between germline ends came to 18 bases. The germline gives CDR1 MDHEN, CDR2 SYDVKM. The CDR3 DNA is TGTGCCAGCAACGGGGGGGGACAGGTTGACGAGCAGTACTTC. Protein: CASNGGGQVDEQYF.

This clone appeared a single time. The CDR3 loop reads CASSTTGFWEKLFF. As DNA, the CDR3 is TGTGCCAGCAGCACGACAGGGTTTTGGGAAAAACTGTTTTTT. This chain joins TRBV2 and TRBJ1-4; 7 positions match TRBD1. The V gene end was trimmed by 6 bases and the J gene end by 8 bases; junction bases not matched to a gene: 9. Germline-derived CDR1 and CDR2 are SNHLY and FYNNEI. The CDR3 is 14 amino acids.

This clone was detected only once. The rearrangement links TRBV29-1 to TRBJ1-1, with 9 bases identical to TRBD1. Germline lookup yields CDR1 SQVTM and CDR2 ANQGSEA. Trimming cost V 1 base and J 6 bases; bases outside gene matches: 12. This CDR3 is 16 amino acids long. CDR3 DNA: TGCAGCGTTGAAGGTAGGGGACAGGGTGGTTTGGCTGAAGCTTTCTTT. Translation gives CSVEGRGQGGLAEAFF.

The V gene is TRBV7-9, the J gene TRBJ2-2; 12 positions agree with TRBD1. The V gene end was trimmed by 5 bases and the J gene end by 4 bases; junction bases not matched to a gene: 5. This CDR3 has 16 residues. The germline V gene has CDR1 SEHNR and CDR2 FQNEAQ (reference sequence). The CDR3 DNA reads TGTGCCAGCAGCCACCGGGACAGGGGGCGCACCGGGGAGCTGTTTTTT. Translation gives CASSHRDRGRTGELFF.

This clone was seen a handful of times. This rearrangement joins TRBV29-1 to TRBJ2-2; either TRBD1 or TRBD2 may fit D (5 bases each). The CDR3 runs to 13 residues. CDR1 SQVTM and CDR2 ANQGSEA come from the germline V gene. The V and J ends lost 6 bases and 2 bases respectively, with 10 bases between them. This CDR3 is CSVRDPNTGELFF. CDR3 sequence (DNA): TGCAGCGTCCGGGACCCCAACACCGGGGAGCTGTTTTTT.

This chain uses TRBV27 with TRBJ1-3; D remains unclear. This CDR3 region has 16 residues. The germline gives CDR1 MNHEY, CDR2 SMNVEV (reference sequence). Trimming left V 4 bases short and J 0 bases short, with 13 bases between. The DNA of the CDR3 is TGTGCCAGCAGTTCCCTCGGCAGCCACTCTGGAAACACCATATATTTT. Translating it yields CASSSLGSHSGNTIYF.

A note on this clone: Other DNA sequences of this sample code for an identical CDR3. V and J are TRBV19 and TRBJ2-1; unclear D gene. Germline V gene data show CDR1 as LNHDA and CDR2 as SQIVND (reference sequence). The CDR3 sequence is 13 residues long. V lost 3 bases and J lost 8, with 11 bases in between. CDR3 sequence (DNA): TGTGCCAGTAGTATCGGACCCGGCGATGAGCAGTTCTTC. Amino acids: CASSIGPGDEQFF. Variable domain in full (rest from reference TRBV19 and TRBJ2-1): DGGITQSPKYLFRKEGQNVTLSCEQNLNHDAMYWYRQDPGQGLRLIYYSQIVNDFQKGDIAEGYSVSREKKESFPLTVTSAQKNPTAFYLCASSIGPGDEQFFGPGTRLTVL.

This clone was counted a single time. This chain uses TRBV4-1 with TRBJ2-7; no reliable D call. Trimming stripped 3 bases from V and 3 bases from J, with 18 bases between. Germline assignment: CDR1 MGHRA and CDR2 YSYEKL. The CDR3 is 16 amino acids. The chain's CDR3 is CASSQIYEGPRYEQYF. CDR3 bases: TGCGCCAGCAGCCAGATCTATGAAGGCCCCCGCTACGAGCAGTACTTC.

As concerns this clone: The identical CDR3 is also encoded by other nucleotide sequences in the sample. The chain joins TRBV27 to TRBJ2-7, with TRBD2 matching 10 bases. Germline assignment: CDR1 MNHEY and CDR2 SMNVEV (reference sequence). The junction had 1 base not matched to a gene; V was cut back by 5 bases and J by 3 bases. The CDR3 contains 13 residues. The CDR3 loop is CASSGLADYEQYF. The DNA for the CDR3 is TGTGCCAGCAGTGGACTAGCGGACTACGAGCAGTACTTC.

The sample holds one count of this clone. The CDR3 reads CASSNWDTDTQYF. The CDR3 region has the DNA TGTGCCAGCAGTAACTGGGACACAGATACGCAGTATTTT. The chain links TRBV6-5 to TRBJ2-3; D call uncertain. The CDR3 extends over 13 amino acids. Germline CDR1 and CDR2: MNHEY and SVGAGI. V lost 5 bases to trimming and J lost 2 bases, with 8 bases between them.

V gene TRBV7-6 combines with J gene TRBJ2-3; 16 bases fit TRBD2. Per germline, CDR1 SGHVS and CDR2 FNYEAQ. This CDR3 comprises 17 residues. The V segment lost 5 bases and the J segment 5 bases; nucleotides outside the gene matches: 7. CDR3 region: CASSLGTSGRALDTQYF. In DNA form, the CDR3 reads TGTGCCAGCAGCCTCGGGACTAGCGGGAGGGCCCTAGATACGCAGTATTTT.

This chain joins TRBV28 and TRBJ2-7; the match to TRBD2 covers 10 bases. This CDR3 is built from 17 residues. V dropped 4 bases and J dropped 2; count of bases not matched to a gene: 11. CDR1 and CDR2 from the germline V gene are MDHEN and SYDVKM. CDR3 residues: CASSSNSGLAITYEQYF. The DNA for the CDR3 is TGTGCCAGCAGTTCAAATTCGGGACTAGCGATCACCTACGAGCAGTACTTC.

This rearrangement joins TRBV27 to TRBJ1-5; D ambiguous. Trimming removed 7 bases at V and 4 bases at J, with 14 bases between. The CDR3 covers 14 residues. Germline V gene lookup returns CDR1 MNHEY and CDR2 SMNVEV (reference sequence). The CDR3 sequence is CASTPGGTNQPQHF. CDR3 bases: TGTGCCAGCACCCCGGGAGGCACAAATCAGCCCCAGCATTTT.

The V call is TRBV6-1, the J call TRBJ2-3; D is ambiguous. Germline assignment: CDR1 MNHNS and CDR2 SASEGT. This CDR3 is built from 15 residues. V was shortened by 4 bases and J by 5 bases, with 16 bases between the two germline ends. CDR3 in DNA: TGTGCCAGCAGTGGACCTACGTTCTCATTAGATACGCAGTATTTT. Its protein product is CASSGPTFSLDTQYF.

The V gene is TRBV9, the J gene TRBJ2-5; perhaps TRBD2 as D (6 bases). V lost 4 bases, J lost 5 bases, and 12 bases lay in between. CDR1 and CDR2 from the germline V gene are SGDLS and YYNGEE. The CDR3 extends over 13 amino acids. This chain's CDR3 is CASSPWAGETQYF. The CDR3 coding sequence is TGTGCCAGCAGCCCATGGGCGGGGGAGACCCAGTACTTC. The whole variable domain, filled in from reference TRBV9 and TRBJ2-5, reads DSGVTQTPKHLITATGQRVTLRCSPRSGDLSVYWYQQSLDQGLQFLIQYYNGEERAKGNILERFSAQQFPDLHSELNLSSLELGDSALYFCASSPWAGETQYFGPGTRLLVL.

This clone was seen more than once but under ten times. V gene TRBV7-9 combines with J gene TRBJ2-3; D unresolved. The V and J ends lost 5 bases and 2 bases respectively, with 20 bases between them. The CDR3 has 17 residues. Germline CDR1 is SEHNR and CDR2 is FQNEAQ (reference sequence). The CDR3 region is CASSTHQGREDTDTQYF. The CDR3, as DNA: TGTGCCAGCAGCACTCACCAAGGAAGGGAAGACACAGATACGCAGTATTTT.

This chain links TRBV27 with TRBJ2-1; 14 bases are shared with TRBD2. Per germline, CDR1 MNHEY and CDR2 SMNVEV (reference sequence). The CDR3 totals 17 residues. With V trimmed by 2 bases and J by 0 bases, 0 bases remained unmatched. This CDR3 reads CASSLGTSGSSYNEQFF. Here the CDR3 DNA reads TGTGCCAGCAGTTTAGGGACTAGCGGGAGCTCCTACAATGAGCAGTTCTTC.

The rearrangement links TRBV4-3 to TRBJ2-7; 7 positions agree with TRBD1. The V and J ends lost 0 bases and 4 bases, in that order; junction bases with no gene match: 3. The CDR3 loop spans 14 amino acids. Germline lookup yields CDR1 LGHNA and CDR2 YSLEER. The CDR3 protein is CASSQDLRGYEQYF. CDR3 nucleotides: TGCGCCAGCAGCCAAGATCTCAGGGGGTACGAGCAGTACTTC.

CDR3 loop: CASSYLGDTEAFF. As DNA, the CDR3 is TGTGCCAGCAGTTACTTAGGGGACACTGAAGCTTTCTTT. The V and J genes are TRBV6-5 and TRBJ1-1; perhaps TRBD1 as D (5 bases). The V gene's germline CDR1 is MNHEY and CDR2 SVGAGI. The CDR3 has 13 amino acids. V was cut by 1 base and J by 3 bases, with 6 bases left in between.

This clone appeared a single time. The genes are TRBV29-1 and TRBJ2-7; 11 positions agree with TRBD2. Germline CDR1 SQVTM, CDR2 ANQGSEA. V shed 7 bases, J shed 4 bases, and the junction held 6 bases outside the gene matches. The CDR3 loop spans 13 amino acids. DNA of the CDR3: TGCAGCGCTCTGACTAGCGGGAAGTACGAGCAGTACTTC. Its protein is CSALTSGKYEQYF.

The chain uses TRBV10-3 and TRBJ1-2; D unclear. This CDR3 spans 12 amino acids. Germline values: CDR1 ENHRY, CDR2 SYGVKD. V dropped 4 bases and J dropped 3 bases, with 6 bases sitting between them. CDR3 coding DNA: TGTGCCATCAGTGGGACTGACTATGGCTACACCTTC. This codes for CAISGTDYGYTF.

The gene calls are TRBV29-1 and TRBJ2-1; 8 bases map to TRBD1. Germline loops: CDR1 SQVTM, CDR2 ANQGSEA. The ends lost 6 bases at V and 8 bases at J; junction bases unmatched: 12. CDR3 length: 14 residues. Written as DNA, the CDR3 is TGCAGCGTGGTTGACAGGGGAAAGGGGGATGAGCAGTTCTTC. Protein: CSVVDRGKGDEQFF.

The chain uses TRBV10-3 and TRBJ1-1; the D gene is possibly TRBD1 (6 bases). The germline V gene has CDR1 ENHRY and CDR2 SYGVKD. The CDR3 is 12 amino acids. V lost 10 bases, J lost 0 bases, and 9 bases lay in between. CDR3 amino acids: CATTGMNTEAFF. The CDR3 DNA follows: TGTGCCACCACAGGGATGAACACTGAAGCTTTCTTT.

The J gene is TRBJ2-4, the V gene TRBV7-2; D not resolved. V was shortened by 5 bases and J by 4 bases, with 9 bases between the two germline ends. The CDR3 is 13 residues long. CDR1 and CDR2 from the germline V gene are SGHTA and FQGNSA. CDR3 nucleotide sequence: TGTGCCAGCAGCCTGGACGGGAAAAACATTCAGTACTTC. Translation: CASSLDGKNIQYF.

The chain joins TRBV9 to TRBJ2-3; possible D gene TRBD1, 5 bases. The V gene lost 2 bases and the J gene lost 1 base, with 14 bases spanning the gap. CDR1 is SGDLS and CDR2 is YYNGEE in the germline V gene. The CDR3 has 16 amino acids. The CDR3 DNA is TGTGCCAGCAGCGTCCAGGGAAGTTTTGGCACAGATACGCAGTATTTT. This gives the protein CASSVQGSFGTDTQYF.

The CDR3 nucleotides are TGTGCCATCAGTGTCGCGGGAGGCTACGAGCAGTACTTC. It translates to CAISVAGGYEQYF. This chain connects TRBV10-3 to TRBJ2-7, with TRBD2 matching 8 bases. Germline CDR1 ENHRY, CDR2 SYGVKD. The CDR3 consists of 13 residues. J was trimmed by 3 bases and V by 4 bases; bases with no gene match: 2.

The genes are TRBV5-5 and TRBJ1-1, with D perhaps TRBD1 (5 bases). The CDR3 has 13 residues. Trimming shortened V by 4 bases and J by 6 bases, and 13 bases separated the two germline ends. The germline V gene encodes CDR1 SGHKS and CDR2 YYEKEE (reference sequence). The DNA for the CDR3 is TGTGCCAGCAGCAACCTGGGGGGGGCTGAAGCTTTCTTT. Its protein is CASSNLGGAEAFF.

Turning to this clone: The sample contains more than one DNA sequence encoding this CDR3. The chain links TRBV11-2 to TRBJ2-2; a possible D gene is TRBD1 (5 bases). Germline CDR1 and CDR2: SGHAT and FQNNGV. The CDR3 contains 12 residues. Trimming took 1 base from V and 10 from J, leaving 7 bases between them. The CDR3 region is CASSLGGAELFF. DNA of the CDR3: TGTGCCAGCAGCTTAGGGGGCGCGGAGCTGTTTTTT.

Written as DNA, the CDR3 is TGTGCCAGCAGCGAAAAAGCGGGACAGGGAGGCAATCAGCCCCAGCATTTT. This encodes CASSEKAGQGGNQPQHF. The V call is TRBV7-6, the J call TRBJ1-5, with TRBD1 identical over 9 bases. The CDR3 is 17 residues long. The germline gives CDR1 SGHVS, CDR2 FNYEAQ. Trimming at V came to 5 bases and at J to 2 bases, leaving 10 bases not matched to a gene.

The chain employs TRBV11-2 and TRBJ2-7; D not certain. V gave up 0 bases and J gave up 3 bases, with 6 bases separating them. The CDR3 has 13 amino acids. Germline V gives CDR1 SGHAT, CDR2 FQNNGV. The CDR3 sequence is CASSLEINYEQYF. The CDR3 DNA sequence: TGTGCCAGCAGCTTAGAGATTAACTACGAGCAGTACTTC.